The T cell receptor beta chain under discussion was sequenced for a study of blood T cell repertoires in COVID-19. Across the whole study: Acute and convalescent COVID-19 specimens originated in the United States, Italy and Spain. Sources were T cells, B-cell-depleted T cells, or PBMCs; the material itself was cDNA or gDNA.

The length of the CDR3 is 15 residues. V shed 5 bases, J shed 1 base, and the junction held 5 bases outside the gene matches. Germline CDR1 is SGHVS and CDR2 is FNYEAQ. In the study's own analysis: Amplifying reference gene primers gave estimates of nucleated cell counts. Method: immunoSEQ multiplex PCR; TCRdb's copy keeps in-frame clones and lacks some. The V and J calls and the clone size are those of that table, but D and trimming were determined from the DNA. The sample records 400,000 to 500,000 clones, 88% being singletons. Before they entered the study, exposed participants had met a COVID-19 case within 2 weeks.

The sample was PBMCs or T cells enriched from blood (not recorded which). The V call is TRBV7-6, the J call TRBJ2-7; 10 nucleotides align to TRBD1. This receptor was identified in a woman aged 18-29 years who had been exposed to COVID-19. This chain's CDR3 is CASSPGQGGSYEQYF. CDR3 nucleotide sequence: TGTGCCAGCAGCCCCGGACAGGGGGGGTCCTACGAGCAGTACTTC.